These 14 T cell receptor beta chains originate from one sample sequenced in a study of blood T cell repertoires in COVID-19. Measured with immunoSEQ multiplex PCR; TCRdb has only the in-frame clones, and not every one. The table has around 59,000 clones, 80% to 90% seen once. The material sequenced was peripheral blood. The receptors were gathered from a man aged 60 to 75 with acute or convalescent COVID-19.

The chain carries TRBV3-1 (or the pseudogene TRBV3-2) and TRBJ2-7; D is possibly TRBD2 (6 bases). The CDR3 spans 15 residues. V gave up 6 bases and J gave up 2 bases, with 17 bases separating them. Germline values: CDR1 LGHDT, CDR2 YNNKEL (reference sequence). The CDR3 loop reads CASRNNEEGPYEQYF. The DNA of the CDR3 is TGTGCCAGCAGAAATAACGAGGAGGGGCCCTACGAGCAGTACTTC.

This chain links TRBV19 with TRBJ1-5; D perhaps matches TRBD1 (5 bases). This CDR3 region has 12 residues. Germline V gene data show CDR1 as LNHDA and CDR2 as SQIVND (reference sequence). Trimming removed 7 bases from V and 7 bases from J, with 11 bases in between. DNA of the CDR3: TGTGCCAGTAACCAGGGAGGGCAGCCCCAGCATTTT. Its translation: CASNQGGQPQHF.

The chain has TRBV11-3 and TRBJ2-1, with 7 bases fitting TRBD2. Trimming cost V 7 bases and J 6 bases; bases outside gene matches: 3. Germline values: CDR1 SGHNT, CDR2 YENEEA. This CDR3 region has 12 residues. The CDR3 region is CASTPGGNEQFF. The CDR3 coding sequence is TGTGCCAGCACTCCGGGGGGCAATGAGCAGTTCTTC.

The chain has TRBV5-4 and TRBJ2-7; 9 nucleotides agree with TRBD1. J gave up 0 bases and V 4 bases, and 5 bases lay outside the gene matches. Germline V gene data show CDR1 as SGHNT and CDR2 as YYREEE (reference sequence). The CDR3 covers 15 residues. CDR3 in DNA: TGTGCCAGCAGCCCTGGGGGACAGGGCTCCTACGAGCAGTACTTC. This encodes CASSPGGQGSYEQYF.

The chain employs TRBV4-1 and TRBJ2-3, with D possibly matching TRBD2 (6 bases). Germline CDR1 MGHRA, CDR2 YSYEKL. V was shortened by 1 base and J by 4 bases, with 15 bases between the two germline ends. CDR3 length: 16 amino acids. CDR3 in DNA: TGCGCCAGCAGCCAAGCTCCGACGGGAGACGCAGATACGCAGTATTTT. This sequence encodes CASSQAPTGDADTQYF.

The chain employs TRBV28 and TRBJ1-1; 8 bases agree with TRBD1. J was trimmed by 3 bases and V by 2 bases; bases with no gene match: 8. The CDR3 runs to 16 residues. Germline assignment: CDR1 MDHEN and CDR2 SYDVKM. DNA of the CDR3: TGTGCCAGCAGTTTACCAGGACAGGGTACAGACACTGAAGCTTTCTTT. Translating gives CASSLPGQGTDTEAFF.

The chain employs TRBV28 and TRBJ2-3; a weak D match, TRBD1 (5 bases). This CDR3 comprises 16 residues. Germline V gene data show CDR1 as MDHEN and CDR2 as SYDVKM. Trimming shortened V by 5 bases and J by 2 bases, and 17 bases separated the two germline ends. CDR3 sequence reads: CASSEVGKGHTDTQYF. The CDR3 bases are TGTGCCAGCAGTGAGGTTGGGAAGGGGCACACAGATACGCAGTATTTT.

The chain joins TRBV6-2 or TRBV6-3 to TRBJ1-2, with 10 nucleotides matching TRBD1. Losses at the gene ends were 4 bases for V and 7 bases for J; bases not matched to a gene: 12. CDR3 size: 16 residues. Germline-derived CDR1 and CDR2 are MNHEY and SVGEGT. DNA for the CDR3: TGTGCCAGCAGTTCCCCGACAGGGGGCGCGATCAGTGGCTACACCTTC. This encodes CASSSPTGGAISGYTF.

The gene calls are TRBV7-3 and TRBJ1-1, with no clear D. Trimming left V 1 base short and J 0 bases short, with 6 bases between. Per germline, CDR1 SGHTA and CDR2 FQGTGA. There are 14 residues in the CDR3. CDR3 residues: CASSLSTVNTEAFF. CDR3 coding DNA: TGTGCCAGCAGCTTAAGTACGGTGAACACTGAAGCTTTCTTT.

The chain joins TRBV24-1 to TRBJ2-2, with 7 bases fitting TRBD1. In germline, CDR1 is KGHDR, CDR2 SFDVKD. V gave up 3 bases and J gave up 6 bases; unmatched junction bases: 9. The CDR3 loop spans 16 amino acids. In DNA form, the CDR3 reads TGTGCCACCAGTGATGGGGGACAGTCAAGGGCCGGGGAGCTGTTTTTT. Amino acid sequence: CATSDGGQSRAGELFF.

This clone was detected only once. CDR3 DNA: TGTGCCAGCAGAGTAGGAGTGAACACTGAAGCTTTCTTT. This translates into CASRVGVNTEAFF. The chain carries TRBV6-5 and TRBJ1-1; D call uncertain. Germline V gives CDR1 MNHEY, CDR2 SVGAGI. The V and J ends lost 6 bases and 0 bases respectively, with 8 bases between them. This CDR3 spans 13 amino acids.

This clone was seen just once. In nucleotides, the CDR3 is TGTGCCAGCAGCCCTACAACAGGTTTACCCTACGAGCAGTACTTC. This gives the protein CASSPTTGLPYEQYF. The rearrangement joins TRBV6-2 or TRBV6-3 to TRBJ2-7, with D possibly TRBD1 on 5 matching bases. Germline CDR1 MNHEY, CDR2 SVGEGT. V lost 6 bases and J 2 bases, leaving 17 bases between the germline ends. The CDR3 is 15 residues long.

J is TRBJ1-6 and V is TRBV28; 9 positions match TRBD1. Germline values: CDR1 MDHEN, CDR2 SYDVKM. The CDR3 loop spans 15 amino acids. The V segment lost 2 bases and the J segment 10 bases; nucleotides outside the gene matches: 6. CDR3 nucleotides: TGTGCCAGCAGTTTAAGGGACAGGGCAGGGTCACCCCTCCACTTT. Translation: CASSLRDRAGSPLHF.

V is TRBV24-1 and J is TRBJ2-5; maybe TRBD2 (7 bases). CDR1 KGHDR and CDR2 SFDVKD come from the germline V gene. CDR3 length: 15 amino acids. V lost 3 bases to trimming and J lost 2 bases, with 12 bases between them. The CDR3 region is CATSDPGGRQETQYF. The CDR3 DNA reads as TGTGCCACCAGTGATCCCGGGGGGCGGCAAGAGACCCAGTACTTC.